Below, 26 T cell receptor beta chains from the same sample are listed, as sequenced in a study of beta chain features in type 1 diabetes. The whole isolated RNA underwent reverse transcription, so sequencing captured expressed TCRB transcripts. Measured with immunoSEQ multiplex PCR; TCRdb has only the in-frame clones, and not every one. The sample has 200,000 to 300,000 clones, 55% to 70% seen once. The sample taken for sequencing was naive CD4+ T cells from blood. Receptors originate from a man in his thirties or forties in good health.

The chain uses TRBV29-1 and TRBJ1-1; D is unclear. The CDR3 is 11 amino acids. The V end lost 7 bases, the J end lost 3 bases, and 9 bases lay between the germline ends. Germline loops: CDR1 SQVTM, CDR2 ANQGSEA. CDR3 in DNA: TGCAGCGGGGAGGGCTACACTGAAGCTTTCTTT. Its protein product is CSGEGYTEAFF.

Here the CDR3 reads CASSLGPGNSETQYF. Written as DNA, the CDR3 is TGTGCCAGCAGCTTAGGACCCGGGAACTCAGAGACCCAGTACTTC. The V call is TRBV7-7, the J call TRBJ2-5; possibly TRBD2 for D (5 bases). With 1 base removed from V and 4 bases from J, the gap between germline ends came to 13 bases. Germline V lookup: CDR1 SSHAT, CDR2 FNYEAQ (reference sequence). This CDR3 has 15 amino acids.

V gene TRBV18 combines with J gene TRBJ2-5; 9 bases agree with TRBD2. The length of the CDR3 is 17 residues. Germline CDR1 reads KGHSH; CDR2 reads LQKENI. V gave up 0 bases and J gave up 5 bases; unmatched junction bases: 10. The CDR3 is CASSPPVVSGSSETQYF. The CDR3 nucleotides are TGTGCCAGCTCACCACCGGTTGTTAGCGGGAGTTCGGAGACCCAGTACTTC.

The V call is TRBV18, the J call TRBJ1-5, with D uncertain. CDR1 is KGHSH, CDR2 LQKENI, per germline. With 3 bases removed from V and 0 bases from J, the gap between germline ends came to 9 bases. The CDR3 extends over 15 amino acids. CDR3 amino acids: CASSPGRASNQPQHF. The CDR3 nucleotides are TGTGCCAGCTCACCGGGAAGGGCTAGCAATCAGCCCCAGCATTTT.

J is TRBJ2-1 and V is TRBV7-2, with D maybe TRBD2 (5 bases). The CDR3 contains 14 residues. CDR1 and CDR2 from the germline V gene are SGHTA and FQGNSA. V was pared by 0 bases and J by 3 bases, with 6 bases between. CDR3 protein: CASSLALGYNEQFF. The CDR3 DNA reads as TGTGCCAGCAGCTTAGCACTAGGCTACAATGAGCAGTTCTTC.

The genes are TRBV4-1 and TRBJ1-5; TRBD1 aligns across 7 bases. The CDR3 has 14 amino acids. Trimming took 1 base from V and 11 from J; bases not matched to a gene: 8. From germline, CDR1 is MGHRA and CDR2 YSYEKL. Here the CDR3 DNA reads TGCGCCAGCAGCCAAGCAATGGGACAGCAGACCCAGCATTTT. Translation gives CASSQAMGQQTQHF.

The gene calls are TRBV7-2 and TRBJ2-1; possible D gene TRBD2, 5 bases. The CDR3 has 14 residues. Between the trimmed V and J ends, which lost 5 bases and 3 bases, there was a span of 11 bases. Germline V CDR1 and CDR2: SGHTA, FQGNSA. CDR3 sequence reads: CASSNGLSYNEQFF. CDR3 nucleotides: TGTGCCAGCAGCAACGGACTGAGCTACAATGAGCAGTTCTTC.

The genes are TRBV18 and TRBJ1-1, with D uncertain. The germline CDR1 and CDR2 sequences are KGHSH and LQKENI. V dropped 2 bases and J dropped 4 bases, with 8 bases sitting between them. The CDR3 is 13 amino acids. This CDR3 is CASSPGLSTEAFF. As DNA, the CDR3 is TGTGCCAGCTCACCAGGGTTGAGCACTGAAGCTTTCTTT.

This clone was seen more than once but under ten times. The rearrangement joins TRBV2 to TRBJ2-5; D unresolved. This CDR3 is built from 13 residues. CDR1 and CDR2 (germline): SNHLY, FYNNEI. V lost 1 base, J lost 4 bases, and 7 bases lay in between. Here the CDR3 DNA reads TGTGCCAGCAGTGAAGGGGCAGGAGAGACCCAGTACTTC. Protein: CASSEGAGETQYF.

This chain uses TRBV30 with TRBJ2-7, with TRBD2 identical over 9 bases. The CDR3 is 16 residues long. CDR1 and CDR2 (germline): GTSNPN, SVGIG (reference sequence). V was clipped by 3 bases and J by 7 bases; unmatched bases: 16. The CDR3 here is CAWRRPGLAAFREQYF. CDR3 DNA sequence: TGTGCCTGGAGGCGGCCGGGACTAGCTGCTTTTCGGGAGCAGTACTTC.

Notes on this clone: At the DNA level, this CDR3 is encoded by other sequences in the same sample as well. The CDR3 here is CSAGGDQPQHF. CDR3 bases: TGCAGTGCAGGGGGGGATCAGCCCCAGCATTTT. The V call is TRBV20-1, the J call TRBJ1-5; maybe TRBD1 (6 bases). Germline CDR1 is DFQATT and CDR2 is SNEGSKA (reference sequence). The CDR3 consists of 11 residues. V was pared by 6 bases and J by 5 bases, with 8 bases between.

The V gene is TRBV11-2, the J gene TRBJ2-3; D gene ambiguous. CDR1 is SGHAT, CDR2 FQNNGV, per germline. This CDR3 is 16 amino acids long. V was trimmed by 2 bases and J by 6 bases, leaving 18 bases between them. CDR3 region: CASSLSGVPLGDTQYF. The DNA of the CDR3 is TGTGCCAGCAGCTTAAGTGGGGTGCCTCTTGGGGATACGCAGTATTTT. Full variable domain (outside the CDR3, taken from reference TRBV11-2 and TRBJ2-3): EAGVAQSPRYKIIEKRQSVAFWCNPISGHATLYWYQQILGQGPKLLIQFQNNGVVDDSQLPKDRFSAERLKGVDSTLKIQPAKLEDSAVYLCASSLSGVPLGDTQYFGPGTRLTVL.

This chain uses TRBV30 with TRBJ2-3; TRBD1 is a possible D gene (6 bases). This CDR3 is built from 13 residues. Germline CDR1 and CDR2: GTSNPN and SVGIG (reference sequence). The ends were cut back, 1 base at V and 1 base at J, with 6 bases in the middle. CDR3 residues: CAWSAGGTDTQYF. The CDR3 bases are TGTGCCTGGAGTGCAGGGGGCACAGATACGCAGTATTTT.

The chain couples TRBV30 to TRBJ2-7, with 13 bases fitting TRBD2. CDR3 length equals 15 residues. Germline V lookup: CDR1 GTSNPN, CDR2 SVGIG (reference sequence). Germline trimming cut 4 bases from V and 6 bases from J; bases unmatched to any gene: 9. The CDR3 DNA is TGTGCCTGGACCGGGACTAGCGGGATTAGGGGCGAGCAGTACTTC. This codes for CAWTGTSGIRGEQYF.

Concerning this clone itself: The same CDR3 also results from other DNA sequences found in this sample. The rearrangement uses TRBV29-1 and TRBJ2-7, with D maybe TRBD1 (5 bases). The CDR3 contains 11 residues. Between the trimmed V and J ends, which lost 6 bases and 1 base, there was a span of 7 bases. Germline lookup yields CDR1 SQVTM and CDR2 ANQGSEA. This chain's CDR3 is CSVGDSYEQYF. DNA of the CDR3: TGCAGCGTAGGGGATTCCTACGAGCAGTACTTC.

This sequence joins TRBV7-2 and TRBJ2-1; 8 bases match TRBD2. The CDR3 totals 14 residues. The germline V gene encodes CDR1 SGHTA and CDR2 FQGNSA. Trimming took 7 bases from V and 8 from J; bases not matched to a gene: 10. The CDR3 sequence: CASTTSGGYDEQFF. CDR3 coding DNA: TGTGCCAGCACCACTAGCGGTGGATACGATGAGCAGTTCTTC.

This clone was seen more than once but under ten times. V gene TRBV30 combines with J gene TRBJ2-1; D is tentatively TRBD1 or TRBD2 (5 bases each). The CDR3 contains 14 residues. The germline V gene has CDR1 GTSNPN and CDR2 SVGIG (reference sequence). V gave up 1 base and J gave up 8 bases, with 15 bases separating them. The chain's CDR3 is CAWSAQILGHEQFF. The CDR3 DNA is TGTGCCTGGAGTGCCCAAATTTTGGGACATGAGCAGTTCTTC. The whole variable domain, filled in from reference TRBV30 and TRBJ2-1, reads SQTIHQWPATLVQPVGSPLSLECTVEGTSNPNLYWYRQAAGRGLQLLFYSVGIGQISSEVPQNLSASRPQDRQFILSSKKLLLSDSGFYLCAWSAQILGHEQFFGPGTRLTVL.

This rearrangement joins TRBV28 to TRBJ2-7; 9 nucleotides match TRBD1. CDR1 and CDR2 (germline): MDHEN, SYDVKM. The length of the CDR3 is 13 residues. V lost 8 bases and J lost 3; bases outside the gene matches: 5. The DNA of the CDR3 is TGTGCCAGCGGCAGGACAGGGGACTACGAGCAGTACTTC. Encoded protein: CASGRTGDYEQYF.

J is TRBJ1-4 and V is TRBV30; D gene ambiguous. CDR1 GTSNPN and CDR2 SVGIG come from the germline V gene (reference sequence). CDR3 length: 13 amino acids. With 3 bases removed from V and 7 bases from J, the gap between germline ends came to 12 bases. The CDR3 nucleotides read TGTGCCTGGAGAGCTATCTCGAGTGAAAAACTGTTTTTT. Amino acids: CAWRAISSEKLFF.

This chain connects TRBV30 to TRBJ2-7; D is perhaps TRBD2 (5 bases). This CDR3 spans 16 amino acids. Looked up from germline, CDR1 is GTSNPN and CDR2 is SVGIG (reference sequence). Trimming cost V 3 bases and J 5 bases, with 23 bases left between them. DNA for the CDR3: TGTGCCTGGAGGGCAAGGTCCGGACTCCTCTTCGACGAGCAGTACTTC. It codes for CAWRARSGLLFDEQYF.

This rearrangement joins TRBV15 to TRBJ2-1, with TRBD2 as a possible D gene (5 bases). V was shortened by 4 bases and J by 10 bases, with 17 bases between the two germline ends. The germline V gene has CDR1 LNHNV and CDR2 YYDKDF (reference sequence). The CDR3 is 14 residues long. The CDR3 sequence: CATSIRTGLGEQFF. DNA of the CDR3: TGTGCCACCAGCATACGGACTGGCCTAGGAGAGCAGTTCTTC.

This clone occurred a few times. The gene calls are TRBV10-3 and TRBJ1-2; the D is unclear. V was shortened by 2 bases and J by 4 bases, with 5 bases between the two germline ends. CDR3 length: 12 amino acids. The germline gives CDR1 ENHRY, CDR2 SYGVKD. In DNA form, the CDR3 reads TGTGCCATCAGTGAGGACGGCTATGGCTACACCTTC. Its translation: CAISEDGYGYTF.

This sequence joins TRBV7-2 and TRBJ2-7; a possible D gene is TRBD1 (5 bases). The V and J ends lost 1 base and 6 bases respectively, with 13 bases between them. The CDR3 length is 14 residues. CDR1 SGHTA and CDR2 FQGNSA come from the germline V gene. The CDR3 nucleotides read TGTGCCAGCAGCTTAGTCAGGGTCGGATCCGAGCAGTACTTC. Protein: CASSLVRVGSEQYF.

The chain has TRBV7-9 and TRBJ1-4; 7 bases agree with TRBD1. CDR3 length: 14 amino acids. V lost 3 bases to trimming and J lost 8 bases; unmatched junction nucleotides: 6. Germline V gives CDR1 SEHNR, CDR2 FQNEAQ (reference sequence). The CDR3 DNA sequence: TGTGCCAGCAGCTTGACAGGGTTTTCGGAAAAACTGTTTTTT. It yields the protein CASSLTGFSEKLFF.

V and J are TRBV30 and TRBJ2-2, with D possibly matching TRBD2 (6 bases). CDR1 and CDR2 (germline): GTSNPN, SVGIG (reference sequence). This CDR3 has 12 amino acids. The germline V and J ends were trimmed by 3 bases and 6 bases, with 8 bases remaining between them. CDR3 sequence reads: CAWRPGAGELFF. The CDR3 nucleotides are TGTGCCTGGAGGCCGGGGGCCGGGGAGCTGTTTTTT.

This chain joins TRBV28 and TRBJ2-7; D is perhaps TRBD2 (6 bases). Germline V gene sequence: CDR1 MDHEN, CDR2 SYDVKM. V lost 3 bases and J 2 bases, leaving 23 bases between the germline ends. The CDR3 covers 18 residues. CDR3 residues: CASSLPVLGERRAYEQYF. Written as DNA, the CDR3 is TGTGCCAGCAGTTTGCCTGTTCTGGGGGAGAGGAGGGCCTACGAGCAGTACTTC.